This is a list of T cell receptor beta chains from one sample in a study of blood T cell repertoires in COVID-19. Sequenced by immunoSEQ multiplex PCR; TCRdb stores in-frame clones only, minus some. Of some 210,000 clones listed, over 75% are singletons. The sequenced sample consisted of PBMCs or T cells enriched from blood (not recorded which). The receptors were gathered from a young man with acute COVID-19. Both conserved end residues are part of each CDR3. A D gene is named only where the DNA matches it firmly. Clone size appears in some rows only: once, few, many, or a class for an expanded clone.

NA	TRBV18	12	TRBJ2-3	NA	TGTGCCAGCTCAACACCTCGAGATACGCAGTATTTT	CASSTPRDTQYF
NA	TRBV14	14	TRBJ2-7	NA	TGTGCCAGCAGCCAAGCAGGTCTCTACGACGAGCAGTACTTC	CASSQAGLYDEQYF
NA	TRBV28	14	TRBJ2-1	TRBD2	TGTGCCAGCAGAATCGGGGGGGCTAGCAATGAGCAGTTCTTC	CASRIGGASNEQFF
few	TRBV29-1	13	TRBJ1-4	NA	TGCAGCGTTGTAACAGCAACTAATGAAAAACTGTTTTTT	CSVVTATNEKLFF
NA	TRBV28	14	TRBJ2-7	TRBD1	TGTGCCAGCAGTCCGGGGACAGCTACCTACGAGCAGTACTTC	CASSPGTATYEQYF
NA	TRBV7-9	14	TRBJ1-1	TRBD1	TGTGCCAGCAGGCCGGGGACAGCCAACACTGAAGCTTTCTTT	CASRPGTANTEAFF
few	TRBV5-1	13	TRBJ1-1	NA	TGCGCCAGCAGCTTGGCCGCAGACACTGAAGCTTTCTTT	CASSLAADTEAFF
few	TRBV5-1	15	TRBJ2-7	NA	TGCGCCAGCAGCTTGGGGGCAGGGGCATCCTACGAGCAGTACTTC	CASSLGAGASYEQYF
once	TRBV10-1	12	TRBJ2-3	TRBD1	TGCGCGAGTCAGGGGGCAGGTGATACGCAGTATTTT	CASQGAGDTQYF
once	TRBV9	15	TRBJ2-5	NA	TGTGCCAGCAGCGTAGGCGATAGCTCCCAAGAGACCCAGTACTTC	CASSVGDSSQETQYF
NA	TRBV27	13	TRBJ2-1	NA	TGTGCCAGCAGTCCCCTGTCCTCCAATGAGCAGTTCTTC	CASSPLSSNEQFF
NA	TRBV15	13	TRBJ1-2	TRBD1	TGTGCCACGTTGGACAGGGCTAACTATGGCTACACCTTC	CATLDRANYGYTF
NA	TRBV7-3	15	TRBJ1-4	TRBD1	TGTGCCAGCAGCCCGACAGGGGGCGATTCTGAAAAACTGTTTTTT	CASSPTGGDSEKLFF
NA	TRBV19	14	TRBJ2-7	NA	TGTGCCAGTAGTAGGGCGACAGGCTCCTACGAGCAGTACTTC	CASSRATGSYEQYF
NA	TRBV24-1	13	TRBJ2-2	NA	TGTGCCACCTCCTCAGGTAACACCGGGGAGCTGTTTTTT	CATSSGNTGELFF
once	TRBV2	16	TRBJ2-3	TRBD2	TGTGCCAGCAGTGAAGGAGCGGGGGGGCCAGCAGATACGCAGTATTTT	CASSEGAGGPADTQYF
NA	TRBV14	15	TRBJ1-5	NA	TGTGCCAGCAGCACCCCGCAGGGTGTCCATCAGCCCCAGCATTTT	CASSTPQGVHQPQHF
few	TRBV5-4	15	TRBJ1-5	TRBD1	TGTGCCAGCAGCCCGGGACAGAATAGCAATCAGCCCCAGCATTTT	CASSPGQNSNQPQHF
NA	TRBV4-2	16	TRBJ1-2	NA	TGTGCCAGCAGCCAAGAGACCACCCGGGTCGGCGATGGCTACACCTTC	CASSQETTRVGDGYTF
NA	TRBV12-3/TRBV12-4	13	TRBJ1-2	TRBD1	TGTGCCACCACGGACAGGAGCAGTAATAGCTACACCTTC	CATTDRSSNSYTF
NA	TRBV28	16	TRBJ1-6	NA	TGTGCCAGCAGTTTAACAGGGCCGGGATATAATTCACCCCTCCACTTT	CASSLTGPGYNSPLHF